The subject of this entry is one T cell receptor (beta chain). Looked up from germline, CDR1 is PRHDT and CDR2 is FYEKMQ (reference sequence). The length of the CDR3 is 14 residues. Trimming removed 6 bases from V and 3 bases from J, with 14 bases in between. Genomic DNA (around 2 micrograms) was obtained from cryopreserved PBMCs for construction of TCR beta libraries. These data come from a study of cytotoxic CD8 clonotypes in ibrutinib-treated CLL. The overall study: The samples contained 255,043 productive templates on average. They also contained an average of about 100,000 productive rearrangements.

Clones were read by immunoSEQ multiplex PCR, and TCRdb kept only the in-frame ones, dropping some. Found here are about 250,000 clones, roughly 70% of them singletons; the top ten hold roughly 15%. This sequence was found in a human donor with chronic lymphocytic leukemia. The chain employs TRBV13 and TRBJ2-5, with TRBD1 as a possible D gene (6 bases). Sample: PBMCs, taken after 24 months of ibrutinib treatment. CDR3 sequence reads: CASSSPGHKETQYF. The CDR3 DNA is TGTGCCAGCAGTAGTCCGGGACATAAAGAGACCCAGTACTTC.